A single count supports the clone carrying this TCR beta chain. Its antigen remains unknown. The sample is drawn from a study of T cell responses to AZD1222 COVID-19 vaccine. TCRdb's copy holds only in-frame clones and misses some; the assay was immunoSEQ multiplex PCR. The sample shows about 130,000 clones, roughly 84% of them seen only once. Overall study findings and caveats: The donors showed a predominance of white British ancestry and of females, with possible underestimation of clonal diversity. Repertoire sampling occurred only after the peak T cell response. The span of vaccine-associated CD4 TCRs extended across spike, with dominance at 160-218 and 743-854.

The receptor's source is an adult in good health. The starting material was peripheral blood, obtained on day 0 of AZD1222 vaccination.

For the CDR3, the DNA is TGTGCCAGCAGCCAAGATCGGGGAGGATCACATGGCTACACCTTC. Its protein product is CASSQDRGGSHGYTF. V usage is TRBV14 and J usage is TRBJ1-2; D not resolved. The CDR3 contains 15 residues. Between the trimmed V and J ends, which lost 0 bases and 6 bases, there was a span of 14 bases. CDR1 SGHDN and CDR2 FVKESK come from the germline V gene.